A single sample gave rise to the 12 T cell receptor beta chains below, sequenced in a study of T cell responses to AZD1222 COVID-19 vaccine. Some clones are missing from TCRdb's copy, which holds only in-frame ones; the method was immunoSEQ multiplex PCR. Of 150,000 to 200,000 clones in the sample, almost 95% are singletons; the top ten hold 9.2%. This specimen consisted of peripheral blood, obtained on day 0 of AZD1222 vaccination. The origin of the receptors is an adult in good health.

The chain employs TRBV19 and TRBJ1-5; TRBD1 matches at 7 bases. The V gene's germline CDR1 is LNHDA and CDR2 SQIVND (reference sequence). Losses at the gene ends were 7 bases for V and 4 bases for J; bases not matched to a gene: 7. This CDR3 is built from 14 residues. CDR3 DNA sequence: TGTGCCAGTATGAACACAGGGGAAAATCAGCCCCAGCATTTT. It yields the protein CASMNTGENQPQHF.

The chain is built from TRBV5-6 and TRBJ2-1; 7 nucleotides agree with TRBD1. Germline loops: CDR1 SGHDT, CDR2 YYEEEE. Losses at the gene ends were 4 bases for V and 0 bases for J; bases not matched to a gene: 7. There are 16 residues in the CDR3. The CDR3 DNA follows: TGTGCCAGCAGCCGGAGGACAGGTCTCTCCTACAATGAGCAGTTCTTC. This sequence encodes CASSRRTGLSYNEQFF.

The rearrangement joins TRBV30 to TRBJ1-4; TRBD1 might be the D (5 bases). The V and J ends lost 1 base and 7 bases respectively, with 13 bases between them. The CDR3 contains 14 residues. Germline values: CDR1 GTSNPN, CDR2 SVGIG (reference sequence). The CDR3 DNA follows: TGTGCCTGGAGTGGCGGGACGGATCTTGAAAAACTGTTTTTT. The encoded protein is CAWSGGTDLEKLFF.

This sequence joins TRBV10-3 and TRBJ2-5, with TRBD2 matching 13 bases. Germline V gives CDR1 ENHRY, CDR2 SYGVKD. V trimming: 9 bases; J trimming: 2 bases; junction bases outside the gene matches: 6. This CDR3 contains 15 residues. The CDR3 loop reads CAIRTSGSIQETQYF. As DNA, the CDR3 is TGTGCCATAAGGACTAGCGGGAGTATACAAGAGACCCAGTACTTC.

The V gene is TRBV3-1 (or the pseudogene TRBV3-2), the J gene TRBJ2-2; tentatively, D is TRBD1 (6 bases). Germline V gene sequence: CDR1 LGHDT, CDR2 YNNKEL (reference sequence). Trimming shortened V by 6 bases and J by 5 bases, and 10 bases separated the two germline ends. The CDR3 spans 13 residues. CDR3 sequence: CASRRGGTGELFF. The CDR3 coding sequence is TGTGCCAGCAGACGAGGGGGAACCGGGGAGCTGTTTTTT.

The chain is built from TRBV2 and TRBJ1-5; 7 bases agree with TRBD1. This CDR3 spans 19 amino acids. With V trimmed by 6 bases and J by 2 bases, 19 bases remained unmatched. Germline-derived CDR1 and CDR2 are SNHLY and FYNNEI. CDR3 amino acids: CASRARPSGGLGGNQPQHF. Here the CDR3 DNA reads TGTGCCAGCAGAGCGAGACCGTCAGGGGGACTGGGGGGCAATCAGCCCCAGCATTTT.

The V call is TRBV27, the J call TRBJ2-1, with 10 positions matching TRBD2. This CDR3 has 15 residues. Germline V lookup: CDR1 MNHEY, CDR2 SMNVEV (reference sequence). Trimming cost V 8 bases and J 7 bases; bases outside gene matches: 11. DNA of the CDR3: TGTGCCAGCCGAAAAGGAGCGGGAGGGTCTAATGAGCAGTTCTTC. It yields the protein CASRKGAGGSNEQFF.

The V and J genes are TRBV18 and TRBJ2-1; 9 bases agree with TRBD2. The CDR3 length is 15 residues. The V gene end was trimmed by 5 bases and the J gene end by 6 bases; junction bases not matched to a gene: 8. Germline lookup yields CDR1 KGHSH and CDR2 LQKENI. CDR3 DNA: TGTGCCAGCTCAGACATAGCGGGAGAAGGCAATGAGCAGTTCTTC. Amino acids: CASSDIAGEGNEQFF.

V gene TRBV9 combines with J gene TRBJ2-6; a weak D match, TRBD1 (6 bases). With 3 bases removed from V and 0 bases from J, the gap between germline ends came to 13 bases. The CDR3 contains 17 residues. From germline, CDR1 is SGDLS and CDR2 YYNGEE. The CDR3 region has the DNA TGTGCCAGCAGCGAGACAGGCTTACCCTCTGGGGCCAACGTCCTGACTTTC. Its translation: CASSETGLPSGANVLTF.

The chain has TRBV29-1 and TRBJ1-5; no clear D. Germline assignment: CDR1 SQVTM and CDR2 ANQGSEA. The CDR3 extends over 13 amino acids. The V end was cut by 4 bases, the J end by 5 bases, with 12 bases between. This chain's CDR3 is CSVAGKIDQPQHF. The DNA for the CDR3 is TGCAGCGTTGCGGGGAAGATCGATCAGCCCCAGCATTTT.

The chain joins TRBV5-1 to TRBJ2-7; unclear D gene. CDR1 SGHRS and CDR2 YFSETQ come from the germline V gene. V lost 6 bases and J lost 1, with 11 bases in between. This CDR3 comprises 13 residues. The CDR3 here is CASTAAHSYEQYF. The CDR3 bases are TGCGCCAGCACCGCCGCACATTCCTACGAGCAGTACTTC.

Comments on this clone: A read error may produce the germline difference seen at one junction end. This sequence joins TRBV30 and TRBJ2-7; 7 bases align to TRBD1. This CDR3 spans 11 amino acids. Per the germline V gene, CDR1 is GTSNPN and CDR2 is SVGIG (reference sequence). Written as DNA, the CDR3 is TGTGCCTGGAGTGGACCGGACAGGAGTGACTTC. Encoded protein: CAWSGPDRSDF.